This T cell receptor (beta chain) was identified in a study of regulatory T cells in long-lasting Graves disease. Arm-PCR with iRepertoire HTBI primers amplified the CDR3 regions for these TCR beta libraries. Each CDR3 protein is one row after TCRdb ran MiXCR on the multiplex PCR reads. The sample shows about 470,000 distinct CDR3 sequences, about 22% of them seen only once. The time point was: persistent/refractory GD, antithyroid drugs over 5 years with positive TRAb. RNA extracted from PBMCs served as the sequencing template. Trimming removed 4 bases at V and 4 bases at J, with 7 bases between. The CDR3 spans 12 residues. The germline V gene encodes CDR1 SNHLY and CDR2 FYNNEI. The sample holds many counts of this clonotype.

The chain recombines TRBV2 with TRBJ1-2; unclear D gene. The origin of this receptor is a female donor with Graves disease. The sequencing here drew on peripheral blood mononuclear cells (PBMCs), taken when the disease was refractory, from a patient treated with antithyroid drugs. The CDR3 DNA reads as TGTGCCAGCAGTGCGGGGTTCTATGGCTACACCTTC. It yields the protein CASSAGFYGYTF. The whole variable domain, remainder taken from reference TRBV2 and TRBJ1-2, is EPEVTQTPSHQVTQMGQEVILRCVPISNHLYFYWYRQILGQKVEFLVSFYNNEISEKSEIFDDQFSVERPDGSNFTLKIRSTKLEDSAMYFCASSAGFYGYTFGSGTRLTVV.